The 17 T cell receptor beta chains given below trace back to one sample, sequenced in a study of long-term antiretroviral therapy in people with HIV. The assay used was immunoSEQ (version v3.0), run at survey level. The assay was immunoSEQ multiplex PCR, and TCRdb's table has in-frame clones only and misses some. The sample lists 10,000 to 15,000 clones; about 68% were seen once. The source material was unsorted PBMCs, sampled approximately 3.1 years before starting antiretroviral therapy. These receptors came from a middle-aged man with HIV.

The V gene is TRBV5-4, the J gene TRBJ2-3, with D possibly matching TRBD2 (6 bases). Trimming removed 7 bases from V and 2 bases from J, with 17 bases in between. From germline, CDR1 is SGHNT and CDR2 YYREEE (reference sequence). The CDR3 contains 15 residues. The DNA of the CDR3 is TGTGCCAGCGGGGAGCTAGCGCCCCCCACAGATACGCAGTATTTT. Protein: CASGELAPPTDTQYF.

This clone was recorded once. The chain links TRBV5-1 to TRBJ2-7, with D possibly being TRBD1 (5 bases). Trimming pared 3 bases from V and 10 bases from J, leaving 14 bases between. CDR1 SGHRS and CDR2 YFSETQ come from the germline V gene. The CDR3 length is 12 residues. The CDR3 sequence is CASSSIGVEQYF. The DNA of the CDR3 is TGCGCCAGCAGCTCGATAGGGGTGGAACAGTACTTC.

The chain links TRBV9 to TRBJ2-7; 10 bases are shared with TRBD1. V shed 6 bases, J shed 1 base, and the junction held 7 bases outside the gene matches. This CDR3 is built from 15 residues. The germline gives CDR1 SGDLS, CDR2 YYNGEE. CDR3 DNA: TGTGCCAGCACCACAGGGACAGGGGTGTCCTACGAGCAGTACTTC. The encoded protein is CASTTGTGVSYEQYF.

This clone has only a few counts. V and J are TRBV27 and TRBJ1-5; no clear D gene. This CDR3 has 13 amino acids. Germline-derived CDR1 and CDR2 are MNHEY and SMNVEV (reference sequence). The germline V and J ends were trimmed by 6 bases and 2 bases, with 8 bases remaining between them. In nucleotides, the CDR3 is TGTGCCAGCAGGAACGGTCGCAATCAGCCCCAGCATTTT. It translates to CASRNGRNQPQHF.

The chain joins TRBV12-5 to TRBJ2-1; 11 bases align to TRBD2. This CDR3 is 16 amino acids long. In germline, CDR1 is LGHNT, CDR2 FRNRAP. J was trimmed by 5 bases and V by 5 bases; bases with no gene match: 8. Written as DNA, the CDR3 is TGTGCTAGTGGTCTAGGGATGGGACTAGCGGACAATGAGCAGTTCTTC. This sequence encodes CASGLGMGLADNEQFF.

The table lists this clone with a count of one. This chain uses TRBV19 with TRBJ2-6, with 8 bases lining up with TRBD1. V gave up 4 bases and J gave up 6 bases; unmatched junction bases: 5. This CDR3 has 15 residues. The germline gives CDR1 LNHDA, CDR2 SQIVND (reference sequence). As DNA, the CDR3 is TGTGCCAGTAGTACGACAGGGGCTGAGGCCAACGTCCTGACTTTC. Translating it yields CASSTTGAEANVLTF.

This clone was seen just once. The CDR3 coding sequence is TGTGCCAGTAGTATGAGGTCCGGGGAGCTGTTTTTT. The encoded protein is CASSMRSGELFF. This chain links TRBV19 with TRBJ2-2; D remains ambiguous. V shed 3 bases and J shed 6 bases, with 5 bases lying between them. Germline V CDR1 and CDR2: LNHDA, SQIVND (reference sequence). This CDR3 has 12 residues.

This clone is medium-sized (0.01 to 0.1%) in the sample. This chain connects TRBV5-8 to TRBJ1-5; tentative D call: TRBD1 (6 bases). The germline V and J ends were trimmed by 2 bases and 3 bases, with 12 bases remaining between them. CDR1 and CDR2 from the germline V gene are SGHTS and YDEGEE. The CDR3 totals 15 residues. This CDR3 is CASSLMGAHNQPQHF. CDR3 nucleotide sequence: TGTGCCAGCAGCTTAATGGGGGCCCACAATCAGCCCCAGCATTTT.

This chain joins TRBV6-1 and TRBJ2-1; 8 nucleotides agree with TRBD2. The germline V gene has CDR1 MNHNS and CDR2 SASEGT. Losses at the gene ends were 3 bases for V and 9 bases for J; bases not matched to a gene: 13. CDR3 length equals 16 residues. In nucleotides, the CDR3 is TGTGCCAGCAGTGATTTAGCGGGATTCCAGGGTAGTGAGCAGTTCTTC. Translation gives CASSDLAGFQGSEQFF.

V and J are TRBV30 and TRBJ2-5; D possibly uses TRBD1 or TRBD2 (5 bases each). The CDR3 contains 17 residues. The germline gives CDR1 GTSNPN, CDR2 SVGIG (reference sequence). V lost 0 bases, J lost 3 bases, and 20 bases lay in between. CDR3 loop: CAWSVPMWDRRKETQYF. The CDR3 DNA reads TGTGCCTGGAGTGTACCCATGTGGGACCGGCGAAAAGAGACCCAGTACTTC.

CDR3 nucleotide sequence: TGTGCCAGCAGCCAGGGAGCGGGCTACGAGCAGTACTTC. It yields the protein CASSQGAGYEQYF. The genes are TRBV14 and TRBJ2-7; D is perhaps TRBD2 (6 bases). Germline CDR1 is SGHDN and CDR2 is FVKESK. CDR3 length: 13 amino acids. Trimming took 3 bases from V and 3 from J, leaving 9 bases between them.

This clone was recorded a few times. J is TRBJ2-1 and V is TRBV7-8; 8 bases line up with TRBD2. The CDR3 consists of 18 residues. The germline CDR1 and CDR2 sequences are SGHVS and FQNEAQ. Trimming removed 4 bases from V and 5 bases from J; junction bases left unmatched: 16. The CDR3 region has the DNA TGTGCCAGCAGCTACACCGTATCCGGGACTAGACAGAACAATGAGCAGTTCTTC. Translation gives CASSYTVSGTRQNNEQFF. Full variable domain (rest looked up from reference TRBV7-8 and TRBJ2-1): GAGVSQSPRYKVAKRGQDVALRCDPISGHVSLFWYQQALGQGPEFLTYFQNEAQLDKSGLPSDRFFAERPEGSVSTLKIQRTQQEDSAVYLCASSYTVSGTRQNNEQFFGPGTRLTVL.

The chain combines TRBV4-3 with TRBJ2-1; 7 bases fit TRBD1. CDR1 is LGHNA and CDR2 is YSLEER in the germline V gene. The V and J ends lost 4 bases and 6 bases, in that order; junction bases with no gene match: 3. The CDR3 covers 13 residues. CDR3 in amino acids: CASSRRQGNEQFF. In nucleotides, the CDR3 is TGCGCCAGCAGCCGAAGACAGGGCAATGAGCAGTTCTTC.

This clone was observed a single time. V usage is TRBV29-1 and J usage is TRBJ2-2, with D perhaps matching TRBD2 (5 bases). Germline values: CDR1 SQVTM, CDR2 ANQGSEA. The CDR3 loop spans 10 amino acids. CDR3 DNA: TGCAGTGTACTAGACGGGGAGCTGTTTTTT. Amino acids: CSVLDGELFF.

The chain joins TRBV4-1 to TRBJ1-3; D is unresolved. The length of the CDR3 is 16 residues. V was cut by 0 bases and J by 0 bases, with 9 bases left in between. Per the germline V gene, CDR1 is MGHRA and CDR2 is YSYEKL. The CDR3 nucleotides read TGCGCCAGCAGCCAAGATCATTCGTACTCTGGAAACACCATATATTTT. It translates to CASSQDHSYSGNTIYF.

V usage is TRBV29-1 and J usage is TRBJ2-5; D remains unclear. Germline values: CDR1 SQVTM, CDR2 ANQGSEA. Trimming took 3 bases from V and 0 from J, leaving 8 bases between them. This CDR3 is 13 amino acids long. The CDR3 DNA follows: TGCAGCGTTGATTTGGCTAACCAAGAGACCCAGTACTTC. As protein: CSVDLANQETQYF. Full variable domain (remainder filled in from reference TRBV29-1 and TRBJ2-5): SAVISQKPSRDICQRGTSLTIQCQVDSQVTMMFWYRQQPGQSLTLIATANQGSEATYESGFVIDKFPISRPNLTFSTLTVSNMSPEDSSIYLCSVDLANQETQYFGPGTRLLVL.

This clone was seen a few times. This rearrangement joins TRBV18 to TRBJ2-1; D uncertain. This CDR3 has 11 amino acids. Trimming cost V 6 bases and J 7 bases, with 7 bases left between them. Germline lookup yields CDR1 KGHSH and CDR2 LQKENI. CDR3 nucleotides: TGTGCCAGCTCTGAGATGAATGAGCAGTTCTTC. Translated, it gives CASSEMNEQFF.